Presented here are 6 T cell receptor beta chains from one specimen sequenced in a study of yellow fever vaccine responses in identical twins. Each CDR3 protein gets one entry after TCRdb re-called the RT-PCR reads with MiXCR. The sample holds 1,500 to 2,000 distinct CDR3 sequences; 83% are singletons and the top ten take 6.8%. The starting material was T cells from blood (PBMCs), unsorted or a sorted subset (not recorded which), obtained before or after yellow fever vaccination (not recorded which). The source of these receptors is a woman aged 18-35 years who received the yellow fever vaccine.

The genes are TRBV4-3 and TRBJ2-2, with 7 bases identical to TRBD2. From germline, CDR1 is LGHNA and CDR2 YSLEER. J was trimmed by 1 base and V by 4 bases; bases with no gene match: 3. The CDR3 loop spans 15 amino acids. CDR3 DNA sequence: TGCGCCAGCAGCCCTAGCGGAGGGAACACCGGGGAGCTGTTTTTT. Its translation: CASSPSGGNTGELFF.

The rearrangement links TRBV2 to TRBJ1-2; D is unresolved. The CDR3 consists of 11 residues. The V gene's germline CDR1 is SNHLY and CDR2 FYNNEI. Trimming shortened V by 6 bases and J by 8 bases, and 10 bases separated the two germline ends. Here the CDR3 DNA reads TGTGCCAGCAGCATAGACCGGGGCTACACCTTC. It specifies CASSIDRGYTF.

The rearrangement uses TRBV29-1 and TRBJ1-5; tentatively, D is TRBD1 (5 bases). The length of the CDR3 is 13 residues. Germline CDR1 reads SQVTM; CDR2 reads ANQGSEA. Trimming cost V 3 bases and J 5 bases, with 11 bases left between them. CDR3 coding DNA: TGCAGCGTTGACGGGGGGTTCGATCAGCCCCAGCATTTT. This codes for CSVDGGFDQPQHF.

J is TRBJ2-5 and V is TRBV7-9; unclear D gene. V lost 5 bases to trimming and J lost 3 bases, with 16 bases between them. The CDR3 contains 15 residues. Germline-derived CDR1 and CDR2 are SEHNR and FQNEAQ (reference sequence). The DNA of the CDR3 is TGTGCCAGCAGCACGCTGCAAACAGCAGAAGAGACCCAGTACTTC. The encoded protein is CASSTLQTAEETQYF.

This clonotype was counted a single time. The J gene is TRBJ1-2, the V gene TRBV2; no reliable D call. Germline V gives CDR1 SNHLY, CDR2 FYNNEI. V dropped 8 bases and J dropped 2 bases, with 6 bases sitting between them. The CDR3 covers 11 residues. CDR3 amino acids: CASVENYGYTF. The CDR3 region has the DNA TGTGCCAGCGTGGAAAACTATGGCTACACCTTC.

This chain joins TRBV28 and TRBJ2-1; 7 nucleotides agree with TRBD2. Unmatched junction bases numbered 2, after V lost 2 bases and J lost 7 bases. CDR1 MDHEN and CDR2 SYDVKM come from the germline V gene. The CDR3 runs to 13 residues. CDR3 sequence reads: CASSLDGRNEQFF. CDR3 nucleotide sequence: TGTGCCAGCAGTTTAGACGGGAGGAATGAGCAGTTCTTC.